Below, one T cell receptor (beta chain) is given with its context. The antigen remains undetermined. Repertoires were generated with immunoSEQ multiplex PCR, while TCRdb's copy carries only in-frame clones and drops some. The sample includes approximately 110,000 clones, roughly 90% of them seen just once. The data belong to a study of T cell responses to AZD1222 COVID-19 vaccine. Study-wide points: Repertoire sampling happened only post peak T cell response. Following two doses of AZD1222, Spike-specific TCR breadth and depth rose. Donors were mostly white British, more females; clonal diversity possibly underestimated. Of spike-specific TCRs, nearly half reportedly target regions left unmutated in variants.

The V end was cut by 3 bases, the J end by 0 bases, with 15 bases between. CDR3 size: 16 residues. Germline V gives CDR1 SGHAT, CDR2 FQNNGV. This sequence originates from an adult in good health. Specimen: peripheral blood, collected on day 0 of AZD1222 vaccination. The chain couples TRBV11-2 to TRBJ2-7; D unresolved. The CDR3 sequence is CASSFTGSMSSYEQYF. The CDR3 region has the DNA TGTGCCAGCAGCTTCACCGGAAGTATGAGCTCCTACGAGCAGTACTTC.